This T cell receptor beta chain stems from a study of T cell repertoires in cytomegalovirus infection. Study details: Matching HLA type and CMV infection were both indicated by public TCR beta signatures. Whole-study findings and limits: Cumulative frequency (of public TCR beta family members) identified carriers of CMV plus the relevant HLA. It was HLA-C-restricted CMV-specific TCR beta clonotypes that dominated the response ex vivo.

TCRdb reprocessed the reads with MiXCR, giving one entry per CDR3 protein. The table shows 450,000 to 600,000 distinct CDR3 sequences, with around 11% occurring only once. Many counts were recorded for this clonotype. Its antigen is undetermined. Germline V lookup: CDR1 SGHDT, CDR2 YYEEEE. After removal of 5 bases from V and 8 bases from J, the junction contained 7 bases not matched to a gene. The CDR3 totals 13 residues. This TCR was recovered from a human donor in good health (CMV status not recorded). Some clones in this sample may be carry-over from other donors' samples. The rearrangement joins TRBV5-6 to TRBJ1-2; 9 bases agree with TRBD1. The sample comprised PBMCs. The CDR3 loop reads CASRQTGGNGYTF. CDR3 DNA sequence: TGTGCCAGCAGACAAACAGGGGGCAACGGCTACACCTTC.